The sample holds a few counts of the clone carrying this T cell receptor beta chain. Its antigen is not known. Germline V lookup: CDR1 SGHNT, CDR2 YYREEE (reference sequence). The CDR3 is 11 residues long. V lost 3 bases, J lost 2 bases, and 3 bases lay in between. These data belong to a study of read filtering for tumor transcriptome and immune sequencing. Study-wide points: Even smaller IR-seq throughput identified most shared clonotypes.

Molecular barcoded adaptors covering alpha/delta and beta/gamma chains were used on approximately 400 ng RNA. One entry per CDR3 protein, called by TCRdb with MiXCR from the reads. The sample records tens of thousands of distinct CDR3 sequences, about 21% being singletons. Sequencing was done on a sample of a population of CD138-negative cells sorted from bone marrow. This TCR came from a donor aged 40 or older with multiple myeloma. The chain couples TRBV5-4 to TRBJ2-7; D is undetermined. The chain's CDR3 is CASSSTYEQYF. In DNA form, the CDR3 reads TGTGCCAGCAGCTCTACCTACGAGCAGTACTTC.